These 30 T cell receptor beta chains originate from one sample sequenced in a study of long-term antiretroviral therapy in people with HIV. Run at survey level, the immunoSEQ assay was version v3.0. Clones were read by immunoSEQ multiplex PCR, and TCRdb kept only the in-frame ones, dropping some. The sample contains fewer than 30,000 clones, approximately 95% of which appear only once. Sample: unsorted PBMCs, taken 5.3 years after starting antiretroviral therapy. The receptor source for this set is a man aged 25 to 45 with HIV.

The CDR3 protein is CASSSLEGPDTQYF. CDR3 DNA sequence: TGTGCCAGCAGCTCGCTAGAAGGGCCAGATACGCAGTATTTT. The rearrangement links TRBV7-3 to TRBJ2-3; D is unresolved. Trimming pared 4 bases from V and 4 bases from J, leaving 12 bases between. Germline V gene sequence: CDR1 SGHTA, CDR2 FQGTGA. The CDR3 is 14 amino acids.

The sample holds a few counts of this clone. The chain employs TRBV27 and TRBJ2-7; 7 bases match TRBD1. Germline V gene data show CDR1 as MNHEY and CDR2 as SMNVEV (reference sequence). V dropped 5 bases and J dropped 2; count of bases not matched to a gene: 6. The CDR3 length is 14 residues. In nucleotides, the CDR3 is TGTGCCAGCAGTGAACTGGGACAGCCCTACGAGCAGTACTTC. Translation: CASSELGQPYEQYF.

The DNA of the CDR3 is TGTGCCATCAGTGCAAACGTGGGACAGCTAGGCGAGCAGTACTTC. Its protein product is CAISANVGQLGEQYF. The gene calls are TRBV10-3 and TRBJ2-7; TRBD1 matches at 7 bases. V shed 4 bases and J 6 bases; nucleotides not matched to a gene: 12. The CDR3 contains 15 residues. Germline V gene data show CDR1 as ENHRY and CDR2 as SYGVKD.

This rearrangement joins TRBV10-3 to TRBJ1-2; 7 nucleotides agree with TRBD1. The V gene end was trimmed by 11 bases and the J gene end by 6 bases; junction bases not matched to a gene: 15. From germline, CDR1 is ENHRY and CDR2 SYGVKD. The CDR3 runs 14 residues. The CDR3 loop reads CAATRDSKRHGYTF. The CDR3 DNA is TGTGCCGCCACAAGGGACAGTAAAAGGCATGGCTACACCTTC.

The chain has TRBV28 and TRBJ1-2, with TRBD1 matching 8 bases. CDR3 length equals 13 residues. Losses at the gene ends were 6 bases for V and 4 bases for J; bases not matched to a gene: 4. Per germline, CDR1 MDHEN and CDR2 SYDVKM. CDR3 residues: CASRTGGSYGYTF. The CDR3 nucleotides are TGTGCCAGCAGAACAGGGGGGAGCTATGGCTACACCTTC.

The V call is TRBV4-1, the J call TRBJ2-1; D gene unclear. Per the germline V gene, CDR1 is MGHRA and CDR2 is YSYEKL. The length of the CDR3 is 14 residues. V was cut by 4 bases and J by 0 bases, with 7 bases left in between. CDR3 sequence reads: CASSRHSSYNEQFF. The CDR3 DNA reads TGCGCCAGCAGCCGCCACTCCTCCTACAATGAGCAGTTCTTC.

The chain is built from TRBV5-1 and TRBJ2-5; D is ambiguous. The CDR3 is 16 amino acids. With 2 bases removed from V and 4 bases from J, the gap between germline ends came to 18 bases. The V gene's germline CDR1 is SGHRS and CDR2 YFSETQ. Here the CDR3 DNA reads TGCGCCAGCAGCTTATCTCCTCGGCAAGCAGGAGAGACCCAGTACTTC. Protein sequence: CASSLSPRQAGETQYF.

This chain connects TRBV15 to TRBJ2-7, with D perhaps assigned TRBD1 or TRBD2 (5 bases each). V was clipped by 8 bases and J by 6 bases, with 17 bases between them. This CDR3 is built from 13 residues. Germline V gene lookup returns CDR1 LNHNV and CDR2 YYDKDF (reference sequence). The CDR3 DNA sequence: TGTGCCACCGCGGTATGGGGGTGGGCCGAGCAGTACTTC. Amino acids: CATAVWGWAEQYF.

The rearrangement uses TRBV2 and TRBJ2-7; 9 nucleotides agree with TRBD1. Trimming took 3 bases from V and 3 from J; bases not matched to a gene: 27. Germline V lookup: CDR1 SNHLY, CDR2 FYNNEI. The CDR3 contains 22 residues. CDR3 DNA: TGTGCCAGCAGTGACTCTGGGGGGTCCGGGACAGGGACCCTCTTACCCCACTACGAGCAGTACTTC. It translates to CASSDSGGSGTGTLLPHYEQYF.

The chain uses TRBV5-1 and TRBJ1-2; maybe TRBD1 (5 bases). Germline CDR1 reads SGHRS; CDR2 reads YFSETQ. This CDR3 contains 17 residues. Trimming took 2 bases from V and 4 from J, leaving 21 bases between them. CDR3 nucleotides: TGCGCCAGCAGCTTCAGTTCCGGGCCGACAGTAATCTATGGCTACACCTTC. It is translated as CASSFSSGPTVIYGYTF. Based on the CDR3 plus reference TRBV5-1 and TRBJ1-2, the full variable domain is KAGVTQTPRYLIKTRGQQVTLSCSPISGHRSVSWYQQTPGQGLQFLFEYFSETQRNKGNFPGRFSGRQFSNSRSEMNVSTLELGDSALYLCASSFSSGPTVIYGYTFGSGTRLTVV.

This clone occurred a few times. This chain links TRBV13 with TRBJ1-5; 7 positions match TRBD1. J gave up 10 bases and V 0 bases, and 12 bases lay outside the gene matches. Germline V gives CDR1 PRHDT, CDR2 FYEKMQ (reference sequence). This CDR3 comprises 16 residues. This CDR3 reads CASSLGGGSGGLPQHF. As DNA, the CDR3 is TGTGCCAGCAGCTTAGGAGGTGGGTCAGGGGGTTTACCCCAGCATTTT.

This chain joins TRBV19 and TRBJ1-2; 12 bases fit TRBD1. The CDR3 has 20 amino acids. The trim removed 1 base at V and 4 bases at J, leaving 16 bases unmatched. CDR1 and CDR2 from the germline V gene are LNHDA and SQIVND (reference sequence). CDR3 coding DNA: TGTGCCAGTAGTATAGGCCCGGGACAGGGGGCCAGGATATCGAGCTATGGCTACACCTTC. Amino acid sequence: CASSIGPGQGARISSYGYTF.

In its sample, this clone was seen once. The V and J genes are TRBV4-2 and TRBJ2-1; D remains ambiguous. The germline V gene encodes CDR1 LGHNA and CDR2 YNFKEQ. The CDR3 spans 13 residues. V gave up 1 base and J gave up 6 bases, with 7 bases separating them. DNA for the CDR3: TGTGCCAGCAGCCAAGGGGTCGCCAATGAGCAGTTCTTC. Amino acids: CASSQGVANEQFF.

The chain links TRBV5-5 to TRBJ2-5; 7 nucleotides agree with TRBD1. V trimming: 7 bases; J trimming: 1 base; junction bases outside the gene matches: 7. The germline gives CDR1 SGHKS, CDR2 YYEKEE (reference sequence). The CDR3 covers 14 residues. CDR3 amino acids: CASRNRGSQETQYF. The CDR3 nucleotides read TGTGCCAGCCGCAACAGGGGTAGCCAAGAGACCCAGTACTTC. Full variable domain (remainder filled in from reference TRBV5-5 and TRBJ2-5): DAGVTQSPTHLIKTRGQQVTLRCSPISGHKSVSWYQQVLGQGPQFIFQYYEKEERGRGNFPDRFSARQFPNYSSELNVNALLLGDSALYLCASRNRGSQETQYFGPGTRLLVL.

The DNA of the CDR3 is TGTGCCAGCATCCCTCCTGGACCAAACACTGAAGCTTTCTTT. It encodes CASIPPGPNTEAFF. The chain uses TRBV7-9 and TRBJ1-1; D is unclear. Trimming took 7 bases from V and 2 from J, leaving 14 bases between them. Germline V gene sequence: CDR1 SEHNR, CDR2 FQNEAQ (reference sequence). CDR3 length equals 14 residues.

For the CDR3, the DNA is TGTGCCAGCAGCTTAGAATACGGAGACAATCAGCCCCAGCATTTT. This translates into CASSLEYGDNQPQHF. The chain recombines TRBV7-2 with TRBJ1-5; D uncertain. Deletions cut 1 base from V and 3 bases from J, with 10 bases between. The CDR3 totals 15 residues. Germline V gene data show CDR1 as SGHTA and CDR2 as FQGNSA.

The rearrangement joins TRBV19 to TRBJ1-1, with D unresolved. V lost 9 bases and J 3 bases, leaving 14 bases between the germline ends. The length of the CDR3 is 13 residues. CDR1 is LNHDA, CDR2 SQIVND, per germline (reference sequence). For the CDR3, the DNA is TGTGCCAGCCGGGTGGCCCGTTACACTGAAGCTTTCTTT. The encoded protein is CASRVARYTEAFF.

The rearrangement joins TRBV19 to TRBJ1-2; TRBD1 might be the D (6 bases). The germline V gene encodes CDR1 LNHDA and CDR2 SQIVND (reference sequence). The V and J ends lost 3 bases and 7 bases respectively, with 24 bases between them. The length of the CDR3 is 17 residues. The CDR3, as DNA: TGTGCCAGTAGTATTTCGTATGTGGGGGCAAGGGTTTCTGGCTACACCTTC. The encoded protein is CASSISYVGARVSGYTF.

The rearrangement joins TRBV7-9 to TRBJ2-1; D might be TRBD2 (5 bases). V was shortened by 7 bases and J by 8 bases, with 12 bases between the two germline ends. CDR1 is SEHNR and CDR2 is FQNEAQ in the germline V gene (reference sequence). The CDR3 is 12 amino acids. DNA for the CDR3: TGTGCCAGCACCCATCTAGCCCATGAGCAGTTCTTC. Translating gives CASTHLAHEQFF.

The chain is built from TRBV30 and TRBJ1-4; TRBD1 is a possible D gene (5 bases). CDR1 and CDR2 from the germline V gene are GTSNPN and SVGIG (reference sequence). This CDR3 is 14 amino acids long. Trimming stripped 1 base from V and 10 bases from J, with 16 bases between. The DNA of the CDR3 is TGTGCCTGGAGTGGGGGTCAGGGTGAGGGAAAACTGTTTTTT. The encoded protein is CAWSGGQGEGKLFF.

V usage is TRBV11-1 and J usage is TRBJ2-7; no clear D gene. This CDR3 spans 13 amino acids. Germline CDR1 is SGHAT and CDR2 is FQDESV (reference sequence). The V end was cut by 4 bases, the J end by 3 bases, with 10 bases between. Written as DNA, the CDR3 is TGTGCCAGCAGCTCAACCGGAAGCTACGAGCAGTACTTC. It translates to CASSSTGSYEQYF.

This chain uses TRBV5-6 with TRBJ1-5; 7 nucleotides agree with TRBD1. The germline gives CDR1 SGHDT, CDR2 YYEEEE. CDR3 length: 13 amino acids. The trim removed 1 base at V and 7 bases at J, leaving 2 bases unmatched. The CDR3 DNA is TGTGCCAGCAGCTTGACAGGGGACCAGCCCCAGCATTTT. It codes for CASSLTGDQPQHF.

The chain's CDR3 is CASGFHSYEQYF. CDR3 DNA: TGTGCTAGTGGTTTCCACTCTTACGAGCAGTACTTC. This chain links TRBV12-5 with TRBJ2-7; no definite D call. Germline V gene data show CDR1 as LGHNT and CDR2 as FRNRAP. This CDR3 is built from 12 residues. V was trimmed by 3 bases and J by 4 bases, leaving 7 bases between them. The full variable domain, completed using reference TRBV12-5 and TRBJ2-7, is DARVTQTPRHKVTEMGQEVTMRCQPILGHNTVFWYRQTMMQGLELLAYFRNRAPLDDSGMPKDRFSAEMPDATLATLKIQPSEPRDSAVYFCASGFHSYEQYFGPGTRLTVT.

This clone is a singleton in its sample. The rearrangement uses TRBV5-5 and TRBJ2-7; no clear D gene. The germline V and J ends were trimmed by 1 base and 4 bases, with 12 bases remaining between them. In germline, CDR1 is SGHKS, CDR2 YYEKEE (reference sequence). The CDR3 is 14 amino acids. CDR3 DNA: TGTGCCAGCAGCTTGCTGGTCCTTCCGTACGAGCAGTACTTC. Translation: CASSLLVLPYEQYF.

The rearrangement uses TRBV11-1 and TRBJ2-2, with D unclear. The germline V and J ends were trimmed by 1 base and 5 bases, with 8 bases remaining between them. The CDR3 is 14 amino acids. From germline, CDR1 is SGHAT and CDR2 FQDESV (reference sequence). CDR3 amino acids: CASSLEVATGELFF. The CDR3 DNA sequence: TGTGCCAGCAGCTTAGAAGTTGCGACCGGGGAGCTGTTTTTT.

The chain joins TRBV9 to TRBJ2-7; no clear D. Trimming removed 0 bases from V and 2 bases from J, with 9 bases in between. The CDR3 contains 14 residues. Germline values: CDR1 SGDLS, CDR2 YYNGEE. CDR3 protein: CASSVVAVTYEQYF. The CDR3 DNA sequence: TGTGCCAGCAGCGTAGTTGCCGTTACCTACGAGCAGTACTTC. The entire variable domain, with the rest obtained from reference TRBV9 and TRBJ2-7, is as follows: DSGVTQTPKHLITATGQRVTLRCSPRSGDLSVYWYQQSLDQGLQFLIQYYNGEERAKGNILERFSAQQFPDLHSELNLSSLELGDSALYFCASSVVAVTYEQYFGPGTRLTVT.

This sequence joins TRBV28 and TRBJ2-7; TRBD2 might be the D (5 bases). Deletions cut 7 bases from V and 3 bases from J, with 16 bases between. The CDR3 contains 14 residues. CDR1 is MDHEN, CDR2 SYDVKM, per germline. The CDR3: CASIFSAGGYEQYF. Here the CDR3 DNA reads TGTGCCAGCATATTTTCAGCAGGAGGCTACGAGCAGTACTTC.

CDR3 DNA: TGTGCCAGCAGTGACTCGGCGGGGGCCAGCACAGATACGCAGTATTTT. Amino acids: CASSDSAGASTDTQYF. This chain joins TRBV6-4 and TRBJ2-3; possible D gene TRBD2, 7 bases. The CDR3 covers 16 residues. CDR1 and CDR2 from the germline V gene are MRHNA and SNTAGT. Trimming stripped 0 bases from V and 0 bases from J, with 10 bases between.

The J gene is TRBJ2-7, the V gene TRBV30; D may be TRBD1 or TRBD2 (5 bases each). In germline, CDR1 is GTSNPN, CDR2 SVGIG (reference sequence). With 1 base removed from V and 2 bases from J, the gap between germline ends came to 15 bases. CDR3 length: 15 residues. CDR3 sequence: CAWSGYPRGPYEQYF. The CDR3 coding sequence is TGTGCCTGGAGTGGCTATCCCCGGGGACCCTACGAGCAGTACTTC.

The V call is TRBV10-3, the J call TRBJ1-1; 7 nucleotides agree with TRBD1. This CDR3 region has 14 residues. The germline gives CDR1 ENHRY, CDR2 SYGVKD. Losses at the gene ends were 10 bases for V and 1 base for J; bases not matched to a gene: 9. In nucleotides, the CDR3 is TGTGCCACCGGACAGGAGACCCCGAACACTGAAGCTTTCTTT. It codes for CATGQETPNTEAFF.